These T cell receptor beta chains were read from a single sample in a study of T cells in Graves' hyperthyroidism and ophthalmopathy. One entry per CDR3 protein results from TCRdb running MiXCR on the multiplex PCR reads. The table lists roughly 530,000 distinct CDR3 sequences, roughly a sixth of them singletons, with roughly 18% in the top ten. The sequencing sample was made of blood. All receptors come from a woman aged 18-35 years with Graves' ophthalmopathy. CDR3s include the opening cysteine and the closing phenylalanine or tryptophan. A D gene is named only where the DNA matches it firmly. Size is omitted from some rows. Given values are once, few, many or a class for expanded clones.

D gene,V gene,clone size,J gene,CDR3 protein,CDR3 DNA
-,TRBV14,-,TRBJ1-6,CASSQDHINSPLHF,TGTGCCAGCAGCCAAGATCATATTAATTCACCCCTCCACTTT
TRBD1,TRBV29-1,-,TRBJ2-5,CSVDRGLRETQYF,TGCAGCGTCGACAGGGGGCTTAGGGAGACCCAGTACTTC
TRBD2,TRBV11-2,many,TRBJ2-7,CASSLVSGRSYEQYF,TGTGCCAGCAGCTTAGTGAGCGGGAGGTCCTACGAGCAGTACTTC
TRBD1,TRBV20-1,many,TRBJ2-3,CSASNWDSSSTDTQYF,TGCAGTGCTAGTAACTGGGACAGCTCTAGCACAGATACGCAGTATTTT
-,TRBV20-1,many,TRBJ1-6,CSARGLGEGDNSPLHF,TGCAGTGCTAGAGGGTTAGGGGAGGGAGATAATTCACCCCTCCACTTT
-,TRBV15,-,TRBJ1-3,CATSRDGARPGNTIYF,TGTGCCACCAGCAGAGATGGGGCCCGACCTGGAAACACCATATATTTT
-,TRBV29-1,-,TRBJ2-3,CSAMTASTDTQYF,TGCAGCGCGATGACGGCTAGCACAGATACGCAGTATTTT
-,TRBV11-2,many,TRBJ2-7,CASSRGTAYEQYF,TGTGCCAGCAGCAGAGGGACTGCCTACGAGCAGTACTTC
TRBD2,TRBV19,-,TRBJ2-2,CASSTGTGTSPGELFF,TGTGCCAGTAGCACCGGTACCGGGACTAGTCCCGGGGAGCTGTTTTTT
-,TRBV27,many,TRBJ1-5,CASSFQLNSNQPQHF,TGTGCCAGCAGTTTCCAACTAAATAGCAATCAGCCCCAGCATTTT
-,TRBV11-2,many,TRBJ1-6,CASSLDNDLMDSPLHF,TGTGCCAGCAGCTTAGATAACGATCTCATGGATTCACCCCTCCACTTT
TRBD2,TRBV14,many,TRBJ2-3,CASSRLAGTYTQYF,TGTGCCAGCAGCCGGCTAGCGGGAACGTATACGCAGTATTTT
-,TRBV27,few,TRBJ1-1,CASSLLRVPNTEAFF,TGTGCCAGCAGTTTATTAAGGGTCCCGAACACTGAAGCTTTCTTT
TRBD1,TRBV7-9,-,TRBJ2-2,CASSDYAGTDGTRELFF,TGTGCCAGCAGCGATTACGCCGGGACAGATGGCACCAGGGAGCTGTTTTTT
TRBD2,TRBV2,many,TRBJ2-1,CASSPGLAGNNEQFF,TGTGCCAGCTCACCGGGACTAGCGGGAAACAATGAGCAGTTCTTC
-,TRBV2,many,TRBJ2-7,CASSEPGRSYEQYF,TGTGCCAGCAGTGAACCGGGACGGTCCTACGAGCAGTACTTC
-,TRBV6-5,-,TRBJ2-2,CASSYSSATANTGELFF,TGTGCCAGCAGTTACTCGTCAGCCACCGCGAACACCGGGGAGCTGTTTTTT
-,TRBV30,few,TRBJ2-1,CACRGGGAPNEQFF,TGTGCCTGCAGGGGGGGGGGCGCGCCCAATGAGCAGTTCTTC
TRBD1,TRBV12-3/TRBV12-4,many,TRBJ1-1,CASSLRTGGDDEAFF,TGTGCCAGCAGTTTAAGGACAGGGGGTGACGATGAAGCTTTCTTT
-,TRBV6-1,few,TRBJ1-2,CASSSRGAGGYTF,TGTGCCAGCAGTTCCAGGGGCGCGGGGGGCTACACCTTC
TRBD1,TRBV20-1,many,TRBJ1-1,CSAPRGTGQNTEAFF,TGCAGTGCCCCACGGGGGACAGGGCAGAACACTGAAGCTTTCTTT
-,TRBV9,few,TRBJ1-2,CASSAGGDLNYGYTF,TGTGCCAGCAGCGCCGGAGGGGATCTTAACTATGGCTACACCTTC
-,TRBV7-9,-,TRBJ2-1,CASSLEASNYEQFF,TGTGCCAGCAGCTTAGAGGCCAGCAACTATGAGCAGTTCTTC
TRBD1,TRBV6-1,many,TRBJ2-7,CASTFTGTGAYEQYF,TGTGCCAGCACCTTTACCGGGACAGGTGCCTACGAGCAGTACTTC
TRBD1,TRBV30,-,TRBJ1-6,CAWSRRTGDSPLHF,TGTGCCTGGAGTCGCCGGACAGGCGATTCACCCCTCCACTTT
-,TRBV11-1,-,TRBJ2-1,CASSLPPANEQFF,TGTGCCAGCAGCCTACCCCCGGCCAATGAGCAGTTCTTC
TRBD2,TRBV5-1,-,TRBJ2-1,CASSRGRGLNEQFF,TGTGCCAGCAGCCGCGGGAGGGGACTAAATGAGCAGTTCTTC
TRBD1,TRBV5-6,few,TRBJ1-2,CASSLTLGTGGANYGYTF,TGTGCCAGCAGCTTGACCCTCGGGACAGGGGGCGCGAACTATGGCTACACCTTC
-,TRBV12-3/TRBV12-4,many,TRBJ1-2,CASSSPTIPRAGSYGYTF,TGTGCCAGCAGTTCACCCACCATTCCCAGGGCAGGTAGCTATGGCTACACCTTC
-,TRBV2,many,TRBJ1-1,CASSDQGRGTEAFF,TGTGCCAGCAGTGATCAGGGGCGGGGCACTGAAGCTTTCTTT
-,TRBV4-2,-,TRBJ2-7,CASSPRGQYYEQYF,TGTGCCAGCAGCCCCCGCGGACAGTACTACGAGCAGTACTTC
TRBD1,TRBV19,few,TRBJ1-5,CASRSTGDSNQPQHF,TGTGCCAGTAGGTCTACAGGGGATAGCAATCAGCCCCAGCATTTT
-,TRBV5-4,-,TRBJ1-2,CASSRQNGYTF,TGTGCCAGCAGCAGACAGAACGGCTACACCTTC
-,TRBV6-5,-,TRBJ1-2,CASSYSFAGNYGYTF,TGTGCCAGCAGTTACTCGTTTGCGGGGAACTATGGCTACACCTTC
TRBD2,TRBV7-8,-,TRBJ2-1,CASSDRTSGNEQFF,TGTGCCAGCAGCGACCGGACTAGCGGCAATGAGCAGTTCTTC
TRBD2,TRBV28,many,TRBJ2-3,CASSLGASGATDTQYF,TGTGCCAGCAGTTTAGGCGCTAGCGGGGCAACAGATACGCAGTATTTT
-,TRBV28,many,TRBJ2-5,CASSLTRTKETQYF,TGTGCCAGCAGTTTAACCCGGACAAAAGAGACCCAGTACTTC
-,TRBV5-1,-,TRBJ2-5,CASSLGGPPRETQYF,TGCGCCAGCAGCTTGGGGGGACCGCCGCGGGAGACCCAGTACTTC
TRBD1,TRBV6-1,many,TRBJ2-7,CASRGGQGSRYEQYF,TGTGCCAGCAGGGGAGGACAGGGGAGTCGCTACGAGCAGTACTTC
TRBD1,TRBV9,-,TRBJ2-1,CASSGGRGGASYNEQFF,TGTGCCAGCAGCGGGGGTCGAGGGGGCGCGTCCTACAATGAGCAGTTCTTC
-,TRBV6-5,-,TRBJ1-1,CASSFSGPEAFF,TGTGCCAGCAGTTTCTCGGGGCCTGAAGCTTTCTTT
-,TRBV20-1,few,TRBJ2-7,CSARDVRAAGVEQYF,TGCAGTGCTAGAGATGTGAGAGCGGCCGGAGTCGAGCAGTACTTC
-,TRBV7-3,-,TRBJ2-2,CASSRIQNTGELFF,TGTGCCAGCAGCCGCATACAGAACACCGGGGAGCTGTTTTTT
-,TRBV2,many,TRBJ2-7,CASSADGRYEQYF,TGTGCCAGCAGTGCGGACGGTAGATACGAGCAGTACTTC
-,TRBV18,many,TRBJ1-2,CASSPSAYYGYTF,TGTGCCAGCTCACCATCGGCGTACTATGGCTACACCTTC
TRBD1,TRBV7-2,many,TRBJ1-2,CASSLGPGQGYGYTF,TGTGCCAGCAGCTTAGGACCGGGACAGGGGTATGGCTACACCTTC
TRBD2,TRBV20-1,many,TRBJ2-7,CSASPGLGLYEQYF,TGCAGTGCTAGTCCGGGACTAGGGTTATACGAGCAGTACTTC
-,TRBV2,many,TRBJ1-2,CASSLLQDAPRYGYTF,TGTGCCAGCAGCTTGCTCCAGGACGCCCCCCGCTATGGCTACACCTTC
-,TRBV4-1,-,TRBJ1-2,CASSQDEDRLMGGYTF,TGCGCCAGCAGCCAAGATGAGGACAGACTAATGGGCGGCTACACCTTC
-,TRBV4-1,many,TRBJ2-5,CASSQVFRGGETQYF,TGCGCCAGCAGCCAAGTTTTCAGGGGTGGGGAGACCCAGTACTTC
TRBD2,TRBV10-3,few,TRBJ2-1,CAISVVLAGTNNEQFF,TGTGCCATCAGTGTGGTTCTAGCGGGAACAAACAATGAGCAGTTCTTC
-,TRBV20-1,few,TRBJ1-1,CSPRGNTEAFF,TGCAGTCCTCGCGGGAACACTGAAGCTTTCTTT